These 23 T cell receptor beta chains share one sample of origin, sequenced in a study of blood T cell repertoires in COVID-19 (dated by TCRdb to 2020 to 2021). Libraries were constructed by the immunoSEQ multiplex PCR assay. TCRdb provides this immuneACCESS table in a form limited to in-frame rearrangements. Some clones are lacking; in checked studies, under half of them reflect an unresolved V gene, and why the rest are absent is not known. The sample table holds more than 150,000 clones, of which around 91% were seen once. The leading ten clones occupy less than 0.7% of the sample. Sequences were obtained from peripheral blood. The receptors shown here come from a man aged 45-65 years with acute or convalescent COVID-19.

Only one count was recorded for this clone. The rearrangement links TRBV11-2 to TRBJ2-7; 11 nucleotides align to TRBD2. The CDR3 totals 15 residues. The ends lost 5 bases at V and 4 bases at J; junction bases unmatched: 7. Per the germline V gene, CDR1 is SGHAT and CDR2 is FQNNGV. The CDR3 bases are TGTGCCAGCAGCGTCATAGCGGGAGGGCCATACGAGCAGTACTTC. Protein sequence: CASSVIAGGPYEQYF. The full variable domain, with the rest looked up from reference TRBV11-2 and TRBJ2-7, is EAGVAQSPRYKIIEKRQSVAFWCNPISGHATLYWYQQILGQGPKLLIQFQNNGVVDDSQLPKDRFSAERLKGVDSTLKIQPAKLEDSAVYLCASSVIAGGPYEQYFGPGTRLTVT.

As DNA, the CDR3 is TGTGCCAGCAGCCGACTAGATTCTGTTAGTAGTAATGAGCAGTTCTTC. Amino acids: CASSRLDSVSSNEQFF. This rearrangement joins TRBV4-2 to TRBJ2-1, with D perhaps TRBD2 (6 bases). V shed 4 bases and J shed 7 bases, with 20 bases lying between them. The germline V gene has CDR1 LGHNA and CDR2 YNFKEQ. The CDR3 runs to 16 residues.

The CDR3 protein is CASSPGSDTQYF. CDR3 nucleotides: TGTGCCAGCAGCCCAGGGTCAGATACGCAGTATTTT. V gene TRBV3-1 (or the pseudogene TRBV3-2) combines with J gene TRBJ2-3, with D possibly matching TRBD1 (5 bases). Germline CDR1 is LGHDT and CDR2 is YNNKEL (reference sequence). V lost 4 bases, J lost 4 bases, and 6 bases lay in between. CDR3 length: 12 residues.

The rearrangement uses TRBV7-2 and TRBJ1-3; D remains ambiguous. Trimming removed 1 base at V and 4 bases at J, with 11 bases between. The CDR3 contains 15 residues. Germline assignment: CDR1 SGHTA and CDR2 FQGNSA. This chain's CDR3 is CASSLDSSYGNTIYF. Here the CDR3 DNA reads TGTGCCAGCAGCTTAGACAGCTCGTACGGAAACACCATATATTTT.

This clone was counted once. The V call is TRBV7-8, the J call TRBJ1-2; 8 bases align to TRBD1. CDR3 length equals 14 residues. Trimming at V came to 5 bases and at J to 3 bases, leaving 5 bases not matched to a gene. CDR1 is SGHVS and CDR2 is FQNEAQ in the germline V gene. In DNA, the CDR3 is TGTGCCAGCAGCCGGACAGGGACGTACTATGGCTACACCTTC. Translating gives CASSRTGTYYGYTF.

The chain carries TRBV19 and TRBJ2-3; possible D gene TRBD2, 6 bases. This CDR3 region has 15 residues. The V gene's germline CDR1 is LNHDA and CDR2 SQIVND (reference sequence). The V gene lost 5 bases and the J gene lost 2 bases, with 14 bases spanning the gap. CDR3: CASSSVAENTDTQYF. CDR3 nucleotide sequence: TGTGCCAGTAGTTCGGTAGCGGAAAACACAGATACGCAGTATTTT. Filled out from reference TRBV19 and TRBJ2-3, the complete variable domain reads DGGITQSPKYLFRKEGQNVTLSCEQNLNHDAMYWYRQDPGQGLRLIYYSQIVNDFQKGDIAEGYSVSREKKESFPLTVTSAQKNPTAFYLCASSSVAENTDTQYFGPGTRLTVL.

This rearrangement joins TRBV6-6 to TRBJ2-5; 7 bases align to TRBD2. The length of the CDR3 is 14 residues. After removal of 7 bases from V and 7 bases from J, the junction contained 12 bases not matched to a gene. Looked up from germline, CDR1 is MNHNY and CDR2 is SVGAGI (reference sequence). CDR3 DNA sequence: TGTGCCAGCAAATCCGGTGTGGGAGGGTTGACCCAGTACTTC. Its protein is CASKSGVGGLTQYF.

The sample holds one count of this clone. This chain connects TRBV5-5 to TRBJ1-2; no definite D call. Trimming took off 2 bases at V and 3 bases at J, with 8 bases between the two ends. This CDR3 spans 13 amino acids. Germline loops: CDR1 SGHKS, CDR2 YYEKEE (reference sequence). The CDR3 loop is CASSFGHDYGYTF. The CDR3 DNA reads as TGTGCCAGCAGCTTTGGGCATGACTATGGCTACACCTTC.

The V and J genes are TRBV28 and TRBJ2-3, with D perhaps matching TRBD1 (6 bases). The CDR3 runs to 16 residues. Germline CDR1 MDHEN, CDR2 SYDVKM. Trimming removed 3 bases at V and 0 bases at J, with 13 bases between. The CDR3 sequence is CASSFQGRRSTDTQYF. The CDR3 nucleotides are TGTGCCAGCAGTTTTCAGGGGCGGAGGAGCACAGATACGCAGTATTTT.

V usage is TRBV7-6 and J usage is TRBJ2-5; D possibly corresponds to TRBD2 (5 bases). Germline lookup yields CDR1 SGHVS and CDR2 FNYEAQ. V was cut by 6 bases and J by 7 bases, with 18 bases left in between. The CDR3 covers 14 residues. In DNA form, the CDR3 reads TGTGCCAGCAGTCTAGAGCGGATAAGAGCGACCCAGTACTTC. Amino acids: CASSLERIRATQYF. The complete variable domain, with remaining parts taken from reference TRBV7-6 and TRBJ2-5, reads GAGVSQSPRYKVTKRGQDVALRCDPISGHVSLYWYRQALGQGPEFLTYFNYEAQQDKSGLPNDRFSAERPEGSISTLTIQRTEQRDSAMYRCASSLERIRATQYFGPGTRLLVL.

The chain employs TRBV7-2 and TRBJ1-6; the match to TRBD1 covers 9 bases. This CDR3 has 17 residues. The germline CDR1 and CDR2 sequences are SGHTA and FQGNSA. J was trimmed by 9 bases and V by 5 bases; bases with no gene match: 14. CDR3 nucleotide sequence: TGTGCCAGCAGCAAACCCGGGACAGGGCTTGGGAGTTCACCCCTCCACTTT. This codes for CASSKPGTGLGSSPLHF. The full variable domain, in which reference TRBV7-2 and TRBJ1-6 provide the parts outside the CDR3, is GAGVSQSPSNKVTEKGKDVELRCDPISGHTALYWYRQSLGQGLEFLIYFQGNSAPDKSGLPSDRFSAERTGGSVSTLTIQRTQQEDSAVYLCASSKPGTGLGSSPLHFGNGTRLTVT.

The chain joins TRBV19 to TRBJ1-1; D possibly corresponds to TRBD1 (6 bases). There are 14 residues in the CDR3. The ends were cut back, 5 bases at V and 0 bases at J, with 10 bases in the middle. Germline CDR1 is LNHDA and CDR2 is SQIVND (reference sequence). CDR3 region: CASSPGTLNTEAFF. The CDR3 DNA follows: TGTGCCAGTAGTCCAGGGACACTGAACACTGAAGCTTTCTTT. The full variable domain, rest sourced from reference TRBV19 and TRBJ1-1, is DGGITQSPKYLFRKEGQNVTLSCEQNLNHDAMYWYRQDPGQGLRLIYYSQIVNDFQKGDIAEGYSVSREKKESFPLTVTSAQKNPTAFYLCASSPGTLNTEAFFGQGTRLTVV.

The genes are TRBV5-4 and TRBJ2-2, with 14 bases that match TRBD2. CDR1 is SGHNT and CDR2 is YYREEE in the germline V gene (reference sequence). The CDR3 is made up of 16 amino acids. J gave up 6 bases and V 4 bases, and 5 bases lay outside the gene matches. CDR3 sequence (DNA): TGTGCCAGCAGCCCAGGACTAGCGGGAGGTGCCGGGGAGCTGTTTTTT. Its translation: CASSPGLAGGAGELFF. The full variable domain, with the rest looked up from reference TRBV5-4 and TRBJ2-2, is ETGVTQSPTHLIKTRGQQVTLRCSSQSGHNTVSWYQQALGQGPQFIFQYYREEENGRGNFPPRFSGLQFPNYSSELNVNALELDDSALYLCASSPGLAGGAGELFFGEGSRLTVL.

The rearrangement joins TRBV7-8 to TRBJ2-7; TRBD2 matches at 9 bases. The CDR3 is 14 residues long. Losses at the gene ends were 5 bases for V and 5 bases for J; bases not matched to a gene: 7. CDR1 is SGHVS, CDR2 FQNEAQ, per germline. CDR3 sequence (DNA): TGTGCCAGCAGCGCCCGACTAGCGGACAACGAGCAGTACTTC. It is translated as CASSARLADNEQYF.

The rearrangement uses TRBV7-3 and TRBJ2-3, with a tentative D call TRBD2 (6 bases). Trimming took off 5 bases at V and 6 bases at J, with 18 bases between the two ends. In germline, CDR1 is SGHTA, CDR2 FQGTGA. The CDR3 has 15 amino acids. In nucleotides, the CDR3 is TGTGCCAGCAGCAACGGGGGTAGGCGCTACGATACGCAGTATTTT. It translates to CASSNGGRRYDTQYF.

CDR3 loop: CASSPEVSGNTIYF. CDR3 coding DNA: TGTGCCAGCAGCCCCGAGGTCTCTGGAAACACCATATATTTT. The genes are TRBV9 and TRBJ1-3; D not resolved. Germline CDR1 SGDLS, CDR2 YYNGEE. The CDR3 is 14 residues long. With 4 bases removed from V and 0 bases from J, the gap between germline ends came to 8 bases.

The chain combines TRBV19 with TRBJ2-1, with 8 bases fitting TRBD2. Trimming removed 9 bases from V and 8 bases from J; junction bases left unmatched: 0. Germline lookup yields CDR1 LNHDA and CDR2 SQIVND (reference sequence). This CDR3 comprises 10 residues. The CDR3 nucleotides are TGTGCCAGCGGGAGGGATGAGCAGTTCTTC. Its protein product is CASGRDEQFF.

Notes on this clone: This same CDR3 is encoded by further DNA sequences in the sample. The chain joins TRBV3-1 (or the pseudogene TRBV3-2) to TRBJ1-5, with a tentative D call TRBD1 (6 bases). The CDR3 has 15 residues. Trimming took 1 base from V and 0 from J, leaving 7 bases between them. The germline V gene has CDR1 LGHDT and CDR2 YNNKEL (reference sequence). In DNA form, the CDR3 reads TGTGCCAGCAGCCAAGGGACAGATAGCAATCAGCCCCAGCATTTT. Amino acid sequence: CASSQGTDSNQPQHF.

The chain uses TRBV28 and TRBJ1-2; D unresolved. CDR3 length: 13 residues. Germline V gene sequence: CDR1 MDHEN, CDR2 SYDVKM. The V end lost 7 bases, the J end lost 1 base, and 10 bases lay between the germline ends. The CDR3 coding sequence is TGTGCCAGCATCTCGGGAGGTAACTATGGCTACACCTTC. Translating gives CASISGGNYGYTF.

J is TRBJ2-7 and V is TRBV11-2; D might be TRBD1 (6 bases). V was shortened by 3 bases and J by 3 bases, with 9 bases between the two germline ends. CDR1 is SGHAT and CDR2 is FQNNGV in the germline V gene. The CDR3 loop spans 13 amino acids. CDR3 bases: TGTGCCAGCAGCTTGGGGACACTCTACGAGCAGTACGTC. Its protein product is CASSLGTLYEQYV.

This clone came up once. This chain uses TRBV24-1 with TRBJ2-7; unclear D gene. The CDR3 loop spans 12 amino acids. Germline CDR1 is KGHDR and CDR2 is SFDVKD. Between the trimmed V and J ends, which lost 5 bases and 3 bases, there was a span of 7 bases. The CDR3 coding sequence is TGTGCCACCAGTGTGAGACTCTACGAGCAGTACGTC. Residues: CATSVRLYEQYV.

The J gene is TRBJ1-1, the V gene TRBV19; tentative D call: TRBD1 (6 bases). Trimming left V 5 bases short and J 4 bases short, with 17 bases between. The CDR3 loop spans 15 amino acids. Germline values: CDR1 LNHDA, CDR2 SQIVND (reference sequence). The CDR3 spells CASSPQGFQTTEAFF. The CDR3 DNA follows: TGTGCCAGTAGTCCTCAGGGGTTCCAGACCACTGAAGCTTTCTTT.

The chain links TRBV6-2 or TRBV6-3 to TRBJ1-5; 10 nucleotides match TRBD1. CDR1 and CDR2 (germline): MNHEY, SVGEGT. V lost 6 bases and J lost 5; bases outside the gene matches: 10. The CDR3 is made up of 16 amino acids. CDR3 in DNA: TGTGCCAGCAGCCCTTCCGACAGGGGGCTTGATCAGCCCCAGCATTTT. It specifies CASSPSDRGLDQPQHF.